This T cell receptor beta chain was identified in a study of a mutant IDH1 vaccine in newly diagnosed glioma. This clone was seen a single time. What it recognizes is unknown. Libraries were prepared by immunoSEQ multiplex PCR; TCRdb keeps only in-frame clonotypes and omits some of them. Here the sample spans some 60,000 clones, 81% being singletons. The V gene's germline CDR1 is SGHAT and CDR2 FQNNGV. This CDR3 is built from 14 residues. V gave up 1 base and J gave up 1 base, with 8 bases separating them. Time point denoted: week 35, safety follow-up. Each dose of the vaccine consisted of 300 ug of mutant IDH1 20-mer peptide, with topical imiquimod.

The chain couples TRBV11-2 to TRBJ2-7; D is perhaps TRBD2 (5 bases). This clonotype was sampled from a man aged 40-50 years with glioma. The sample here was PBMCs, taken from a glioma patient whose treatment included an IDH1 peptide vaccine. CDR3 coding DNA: TGTGCCAGCAGCTTAGGATGGGAGTCCTACGAGCAGTACTTC. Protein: CASSLGWESYEQYF.